This T cell receptor beta chain emerged from a study of glioma-infiltrating T cells. With respect to this clonotype: Its antigen is still unknown.

Whole-study results and caveats: Tissue and blood shared very few CDR3 sequences. Tissue-blood divergence was below expectation in non-neoplastic patients, above in gliomas.

V was trimmed by 4 bases and J by 1 base, leaving 10 bases between them. The CDR3 consists of 14 residues. Germline CDR1 SNHLY, CDR2 FYNNEI. The iRepertoire nested amplicon-rescue multiplex PCR amplified TCR alpha and beta CDR3s from RNA. For one-step reverse transcription and amplification, 100-400 ng of tissue mRNA or PBMC total RNA was used. Each CDR3 protein gets one entry after TCRdb re-called the multiplex PCR reads with MiXCR. The profile covers 15,000 to 20,000 distinct CDR3 sequences, with roughly 50% appearing a single time and around 39% taken by the ten largest. The TCR sequence derives from a human donor with low-grade glioma or glioblastoma, undergoing nonglioma brain surgery, or in good health (not recorded which). Sample: glioma tissue, nonneoplastic brain tissue, or PBMCs (not recorded which). The chain combines TRBV2 with TRBJ1-1; D is unclear. The CDR3 loop is CASSARTGNTEAFF. The DNA of the CDR3 is TGTGCCAGCAGTGCAAGGACGGGGAACACTGAAGCTTTCTTT.